The 15 T cell receptor beta chains presented below share a single source sample, sequenced in a study of PD-L1 blockade in urothelial cancer. Sample time point: peripheral blood 6 weeks after treatment start. Clones were read by immunoSEQ multiplex PCR, and TCRdb kept only the in-frame ones, dropping some. The sample has roughly 120,000 clones, approximately 90% seen once. This sample comprised PBMCs, obtained around atezolizumab (anti-PD-L1) treatment. The receptor set was obtained from a man aged 55-75 years with urothelial cancer.

The rearrangement joins TRBV7-8 to TRBJ2-1; D might be TRBD1 (6 bases). V was trimmed by 5 bases and J by 6 bases, leaving 8 bases between them. The CDR3 covers 12 residues. Germline V gene data show CDR1 as SGHVS and CDR2 as FQNEAQ. The CDR3 loop reads CASSTRGNEQFF. The CDR3 DNA follows: TGTGCCAGCAGCACCAGGGGCAATGAGCAGTTCTTC.

This clone was detected only once. The V and J genes are TRBV4-1 and TRBJ2-5; 14 nucleotides agree with TRBD2. The CDR3 runs 16 residues. J was trimmed by 4 bases and V by 4 bases; bases with no gene match: 5. Germline loops: CDR1 MGHRA, CDR2 YSYEKL. CDR3 bases: TGCGCCAGCAGCCGGGGGACTAGCGGGAGTAGAGAGACCCAGTACTTC. Protein product: CASSRGTSGSRETQYF.

The sample holds one count of this clone. V usage is TRBV19 and J usage is TRBJ2-2; 8 nucleotides line up with TRBD1. The CDR3 is made up of 17 amino acids. The germline CDR1 and CDR2 sequences are LNHDA and SQIVND (reference sequence). The ends lost 0 bases at V and 2 bases at J; junction bases unmatched: 5. CDR3 loop: CASSIEWDRTNTGELFF. In DNA form, the CDR3 reads TGTGCCAGTAGTATAGAATGGGACAGGACTAACACCGGGGAGCTGTTTTTT.

This sequence joins TRBV4-3 and TRBJ2-3, with TRBD2 as a possible D gene (7 bases). Deletions cut 5 bases from V and 1 base from J, with 16 bases between. Germline CDR1 is LGHNA and CDR2 is YSLEER. The length of the CDR3 is 16 residues. CDR3 DNA sequence: TGCGCCAGCAGCGAGATTGGGGGGGGGCGCACAGATACGCAGTATTTT. Translation: CASSEIGGGRTDTQYF.

V gene TRBV2 combines with J gene TRBJ2-7, with TRBD1 matching over 7 bases. Germline loops: CDR1 SNHLY, CDR2 FYNNEI. Trimming removed 5 bases from V and 0 bases from J; junction bases left unmatched: 4. The CDR3 length is 14 residues. CDR3 loop: CASSFRGSSYEQYF. CDR3 DNA: TGTGCCAGCAGTTTCAGGGGGAGCTCCTACGAGCAGTACTTC.

The table lists this clone with a count of one. The chain uses TRBV5-1 and TRBJ2-7, with D perhaps matching TRBD2 (6 bases). CDR3 length: 14 amino acids. Trimming shortened V by 2 bases and J by 3 bases, and 12 bases separated the two germline ends. Germline assignment: CDR1 SGHRS and CDR2 YFSETQ. The CDR3 DNA reads as TGCGCCAGCAGCTTCGGCCAGGGAGGCTACGAGCAGTACTTC. Protein product: CASSFGQGGYEQYF.

The chain is built from TRBV2 and TRBJ2-5; TRBD1 aligns across 7 bases. The CDR3 is 14 amino acids. Germline trimming cut 7 bases from V and 2 bases from J; bases unmatched to any gene: 7. Germline CDR1 and CDR2: SNHLY and FYNNEI. The DNA of the CDR3 is TGTGCCAGCACGGTGGGCAGGGGGCAAGAGACCCAGTACTTC. This encodes CASTVGRGQETQYF.

The chain employs TRBV2 and TRBJ1-1, with D possibly TRBD1 on 5 matching bases. Germline values: CDR1 SNHLY, CDR2 FYNNEI. This CDR3 has 14 residues. V lost 6 bases to trimming and J lost 1 base, with 12 bases between them. CDR3 coding DNA: TGTGCCAGCAGAATTACAGGCACGAACACTGAAGCTTTCTTT. It specifies CASRITGTNTEAFF.

V is TRBV19 and J is TRBJ1-1, with unresolved D. CDR3 length: 14 residues. Germline V gives CDR1 LNHDA, CDR2 SQIVND (reference sequence). The V end was cut by 0 bases, the J end by 1 base, with 6 bases between. The CDR3: CASSIEAGNTEAFF. DNA of the CDR3: TGTGCCAGTAGTATAGAGGCAGGGAACACTGAAGCTTTCTTT.

This sequence joins TRBV2 and TRBJ1-5, with 9 bases that match TRBD1. J gave up 7 bases and V 5 bases, and 3 bases lay outside the gene matches. The CDR3 runs 13 residues. The V gene's germline CDR1 is SNHLY and CDR2 FYNNEI. CDR3 DNA: TGTGCCAGCAGTCGGACAGGGGAACAGCCCCAGCATTTT. Protein: CASSRTGEQPQHF.

The V and J genes are TRBV7-2 and TRBJ2-4; 11 bases are a match to TRBD2. Looked up from germline, CDR1 is SGHTA and CDR2 is FQGNSA. The CDR3 extends over 16 amino acids. V was clipped by 0 bases and J by 9 bases; unmatched bases: 7. The CDR3 nucleotides read TGTGCCAGCAGCTTAGCCTCCACTAGCGGGGGATCCATTCAGTACTTC. Translating it yields CASSLASTSGGSIQYF.

The rearrangement uses TRBV4-2 and TRBJ2-1; 8 positions agree with TRBD1. Germline V lookup: CDR1 LGHNA, CDR2 YNFKEQ. This CDR3 spans 14 amino acids. V was clipped by 1 base and J by 6 bases; unmatched bases: 2. The CDR3 bases are TGTGCCAGCAGCCAAGTTACAGGGGGCAATGAGCAGTTCTTC. Translated, it gives CASSQVTGGNEQFF.

This clone was found once. The chain has TRBV4-2 and TRBJ2-5; 7 nucleotides agree with TRBD1. CDR1 and CDR2 from the germline V gene are LGHNA and YNFKEQ. V dropped 6 bases and J dropped 3; count of bases not matched to a gene: 7. CDR3 length: 14 amino acids. The CDR3 here is CASRAGTAKETQYF. The DNA of the CDR3 is TGTGCCAGCAGGGCCGGGACAGCCAAAGAGACCCAGTACTTC.

The rearrangement uses TRBV5-1 and TRBJ2-7; 9 bases agree with TRBD1. The CDR3 length is 15 residues. V dropped 3 bases and J dropped 5; count of bases not matched to a gene: 9. Germline V gives CDR1 SGHRS, CDR2 YFSETQ. The CDR3 nucleotides are TGCGCCAGCAGCTCCGGGACAGGGTTAGATAACGAGCAGTACTTC. This sequence encodes CASSSGTGLDNEQYF.

The chain has TRBV27 and TRBJ2-1, with 9 bases identical to TRBD1. The V segment lost 6 bases and the J segment 0 bases; nucleotides outside the gene matches: 6. In germline, CDR1 is MNHEY, CDR2 SMNVEV (reference sequence). CDR3 length: 16 residues. CDR3 amino acids: CASRQGAIFSYNEQFF. The CDR3 nucleotides are TGTGCCAGCAGACAGGGGGCCATTTTCTCCTACAATGAGCAGTTCTTC.